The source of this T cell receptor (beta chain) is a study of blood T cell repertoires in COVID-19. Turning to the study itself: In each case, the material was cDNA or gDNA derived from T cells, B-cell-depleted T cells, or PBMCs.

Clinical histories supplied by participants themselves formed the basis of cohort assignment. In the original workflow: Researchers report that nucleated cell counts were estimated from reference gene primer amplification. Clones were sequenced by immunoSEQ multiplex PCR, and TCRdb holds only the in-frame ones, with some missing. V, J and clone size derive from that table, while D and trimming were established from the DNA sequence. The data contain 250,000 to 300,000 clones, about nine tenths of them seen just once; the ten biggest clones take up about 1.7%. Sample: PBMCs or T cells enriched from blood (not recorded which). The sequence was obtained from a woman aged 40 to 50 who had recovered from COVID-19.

The CDR3 here is CASSLVGQGGPMNTEAFF. CDR3 nucleotides: TGTGCCAGCAGCTTAGTGGGACAGGGGGGTCCCATGAACACTGAAGCTTTCTTT. The V call is TRBV7-9, the J call TRBJ1-1; TRBD1 agrees at 11 bases. Germline trimming cut 1 base from V and 0 bases from J; bases unmatched to any gene: 7. Per germline, CDR1 SEHNR and CDR2 FQNEAQ (reference sequence). This CDR3 is 18 amino acids long.